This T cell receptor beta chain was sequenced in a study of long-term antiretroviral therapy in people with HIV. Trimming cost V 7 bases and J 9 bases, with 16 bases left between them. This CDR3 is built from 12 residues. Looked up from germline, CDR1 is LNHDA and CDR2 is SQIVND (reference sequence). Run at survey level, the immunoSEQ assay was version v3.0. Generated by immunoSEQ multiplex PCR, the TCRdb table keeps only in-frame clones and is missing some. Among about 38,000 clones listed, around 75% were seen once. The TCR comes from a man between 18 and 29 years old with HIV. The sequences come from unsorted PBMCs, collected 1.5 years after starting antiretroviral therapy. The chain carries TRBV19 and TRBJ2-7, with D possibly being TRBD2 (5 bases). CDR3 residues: CASKGGLSGQYF. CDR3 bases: TGTGCCAGTAAAGGAGGTCTATCGGGGCAGTACTTC. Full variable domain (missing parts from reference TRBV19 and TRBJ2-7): DGGITQSPKYLFRKEGQNVTLSCEQNLNHDAMYWYRQDPGQGLRLIYYSQIVNDFQKGDIAEGYSVSREKKESFPLTVTSAQKNPTAFYLCASKGGLSGQYFGPGTRLTVT.